The next 21 T cell receptor beta chains were all read from a single sample in a study of molecular identifiers for immune sequencing clone quantification (dated by TCRdb to between 2017 and 2018). Libraries were prepared through PCR. The listed sequencing device is NextSeq 500. The public reads were reanalyzed by TCRdb: fastp trimming at Q25, MiXCR alignment, in-frame beta chains only. All rows with the same CDR3 protein become a single entry with the most common DNA and genes. The sample includes 100,000 or so distinct CDR3 sequences, with roughly a third observed a single time. Less than 5% of the sample goes to the ten largest clones. Sequencing was performed on naive CD8+ T cells from blood, with Jurkat cell RNA spiked in. According to the study, the label for this sample's cell subset or site signals: FACS-sorted CD8+CD4-CCR7+CD45RA+ naive T cells. The receptors stem from a human donor in good health. Some libraries in this study had Jurkat cell RNA spiked in.

This clonotype was detected ten times or more. The chain uses TRBV20-1 and TRBJ2-2, with 12 bases lining up with TRBD2. The CDR3 has 16 residues. Germline CDR1 DFQATT, CDR2 SNEGSKA (reference sequence). V shed 2 bases, J shed 3 bases, and the junction held 4 bases outside the gene matches. The CDR3 here is CSARLTSGRHTGELFF. The DNA of the CDR3 is TGCAGTGCTAGACTCACTAGCGGGAGGCACACCGGGGAGCTGTTTTTT.

This clonotype was recorded many times. V and J are TRBV16 and TRBJ1-5, with a weak D call TRBD1 (5 bases). Looked up from germline, CDR1 is KGHSY and CDR2 is FQNENV. Trimming cost V 0 bases and J 4 bases, with 7 bases left between them. CDR3 length: 14 amino acids. CDR3 protein: CASSQSGGNQPQHF. Written as DNA, the CDR3 is TGTGCCAGCAGCCAATCTGGGGGAAATCAGCCCCAGCATTTT.

About this clonotype: Just one base apart from a much larger clone, this may be a read error. The chain employs TRBV23-1 and TRBJ1-5, with D perhaps matching TRBD1 (6 bases). TRBV23-1 is filed as an ORF, its function uncertain. The CDR3 covers 15 residues. CDR3 sequence reads: CASSRPRTANQPQQF. The CDR3 DNA follows: TGCGCCAGCAGTCGCCCCAGGACAGCAAATCAGCCCCAGCAATTT.

This clonotype showed up many times. The chain carries TRBV14 and TRBJ2-7, with 10 positions matching TRBD1. The CDR3 covers 14 residues. J was trimmed by 3 bases and V by 3 bases; bases with no gene match: 2. From germline, CDR1 is SGHDN and CDR2 FVKESK. CDR3: CASSQWTGGYEQYF. The CDR3 DNA is TGTGCCAGCAGCCAGTGGACAGGGGGCTACGAGCAGTACTTC.

The V gene is TRBV7-9, the J gene TRBJ2-5; 8 nucleotides line up with TRBD1. V lost 5 bases and J lost 3; bases outside the gene matches: 8. CDR3 length equals 15 residues. The V gene's germline CDR1 is SEHNR and CDR2 FQNEAQ (reference sequence). The CDR3 here is CASSTRTGLKETQYF. The DNA of the CDR3 is TGTGCCAGCAGCACCCGGACAGGGTTGAAAGAGACCCAGTACTTC. Full variable domain (missing parts from reference TRBV7-9 and TRBJ2-5): DTGVSQNPRHKITKRGQNVTFRCDPISEHNRLYWYRQTLGQGPEFLTYFQNEAQLEKSRLLSDRFSAERPKGSFSTLEIQRTEQGDSAMYLCASSTRTGLKETQYFGPGTRLLVL.

The chain is built from TRBV12-3 or TRBV12-4 and TRBJ1-2; D is unresolved. CDR3 length: 15 amino acids. V was cut by 0 bases and J by 2 bases, with 10 bases left in between. The CDR3 sequence: CASSLARAANYGYTF. As DNA, the CDR3 is TGTGCCAGCAGTTTAGCGCGGGCAGCGAACTATGGCTACACCTTC.

The table lists this clonotype with a few counts. V gene TRBV13 combines with J gene TRBJ2-7; 10 bases line up with TRBD2. The germline V gene encodes CDR1 PRHDT and CDR2 FYEKMQ (reference sequence). Trimming took 7 bases from V and 2 from J; bases not matched to a gene: 11. The CDR3 length is 16 residues. The CDR3 sequence: CASTPPGLAGAYEQYF. The CDR3 nucleotides are TGTGCCAGCACTCCCCCGGGGCTAGCGGGAGCCTACGAGCAGTACTTC.

The table lists this clonotype with many counts. CDR3 sequence: CASSRTPYEQYF. CDR3 in DNA: TGTGCCAGCAGCCGAACACCCTACGAGCAGTACTTC. The V gene is TRBV28, the J gene TRBJ2-7, with D unresolved. The germline CDR1 and CDR2 sequences are MDHEN and SYDVKM. V was clipped by 6 bases and J by 2 bases, with 8 bases between them. The CDR3 extends over 12 amino acids.

In its sample, this clonotype was seen a few times. This chain links TRBV12-3 or TRBV12-4 with TRBJ2-5; D not resolved. Deletions cut 6 bases from V and 5 bases from J, with 13 bases between. The CDR3 has 13 residues. CDR3 coding DNA: TGTGCCAGCAGCCCGGCGCCTCGGGAGACCCAGTACTTC. Protein sequence: CASSPAPRETQYF.

The V call is TRBV4-3, the J call TRBJ2-7, with D uncertain. With 1 base removed from V and 3 bases from J, the gap between germline ends came to 7 bases. The CDR3 has 13 residues. CDR1 and CDR2 from the germline V gene are LGHNA and YSLEER. The CDR3 loop reads CASSQGQFYEQYF. Written as DNA, the CDR3 is TGCGCCAGCAGCCAAGGTCAGTTCTACGAGCAGTACTTC.

The chain has TRBV9 and TRBJ2-1, with D possibly matching TRBD2 (5 bases). CDR3 size: 16 residues. V was clipped by 3 bases and J by 5 bases, with 18 bases between them. Germline V gene lookup returns CDR1 SGDLS and CDR2 YYNGEE. The CDR3 loop reads CASSAPPTGNNNEQFF. CDR3 DNA sequence: TGTGCCAGCAGCGCCCCCCCAACGGGGAACAACAATGAGCAGTTCTTC.

This clonotype was observed a handful of times. The chain carries TRBV7-3 and TRBJ2-3, with 8 bases matching TRBD2. The junction had 10 bases not matched to a gene; V was cut back by 4 bases and J by 4 bases. The CDR3 spans 16 residues. The germline CDR1 and CDR2 sequences are SGHTA and FQGTGA. The CDR3 region is CASSSRLARRADTQYF. In DNA form, the CDR3 reads TGTGCCAGCAGCTCCCGACTAGCGCGACGAGCAGATACGCAGTATTTT.

As regards this clonotype: This may come from a read error, since a much larger clone is one base off. V and J are TRBV7-8 and TRBJ2-3; the match to TRBD1 covers 7 bases. Germline trimming cut 5 bases from V and 1 base from J; bases unmatched to any gene: 6. The CDR3 runs to 15 residues. Looked up from germline, CDR1 is SGHVS and CDR2 is FQNEAQ. The chain's CDR3 is CASSPEGQRTDTQYF. The CDR3 bases are TGTGCCAGCAGCCCAGAGGGACAGCGCACAGATACGCAGTATTTT.

This chain links TRBV5-6 with TRBJ2-1; 10 bases are shared with TRBD2. Germline assignment: CDR1 SGHDT and CDR2 YYEEEE. Losses at the gene ends were 2 bases for V and 3 bases for J; bases not matched to a gene: 8. The CDR3 has 17 amino acids. The CDR3 DNA reads TGTGCCAGCAGCTTAGGATCTAGCGGGAGTATCTACAATGAGCAGTTCTTC. Its translation: CASSLGSSGSIYNEQFF.

J is TRBJ1-1 and V is TRBV27, with unresolved D. CDR3 length: 14 amino acids. V lost 5 bases and J lost 4, with 14 bases in between. Germline CDR1 and CDR2: MNHEY and SMNVEV (reference sequence). This CDR3 reads CASSPLKGFTEAFF. DNA of the CDR3: TGTGCCAGCAGTCCCCTCAAGGGCTTCACTGAAGCTTTCTTT.

This clonotype turned up a few times. The CDR3 DNA reads as TGTGCCATCAGCCCCCGGGCTAGCGGGAAAGCCAAAAACATTCAGTACTTC. Translating it yields CAISPRASGKAKNIQYF. The chain recombines TRBV10-3 with TRBJ2-4; 9 bases line up with TRBD2. This CDR3 is built from 17 residues. CDR1 is ENHRY, CDR2 SYGVKD, per germline. The V segment lost 6 bases and the J segment 0 bases; nucleotides outside the gene matches: 9.

This clonotype has only a few counts. The chain joins TRBV6-5 to TRBJ2-4, with D perhaps TRBD2 (6 bases). Trimming removed 2 bases from V and 8 bases from J, with 13 bases in between. The CDR3 is made up of 14 amino acids. Germline values: CDR1 MNHEY, CDR2 SVGAGI. CDR3: CASSYLGGADIQYF. In nucleotides, the CDR3 is TGTGCCAGCAGTTACCTTGGCGGGGCGGACATTCAGTACTTC.

Points on this clonotype: This may come from a read error, since a much larger clone is one base off. The chain links TRBV12-3 or TRBV12-4 to TRBJ2-4; D possibly uses TRBD1 or TRBD2 (5 bases each). The CDR3 totals 13 residues. CDR3 region: CASRRRGPNTQYF. The CDR3 DNA reads TGTGCCAGCAGGCGCCGGGGACCAAACACTCAGTACTTC.

This chain uses TRBV5-8 with TRBJ1-1, with TRBD1 as a possible D gene (6 bases). The germline V gene encodes CDR1 SGHTS and CDR2 YDEGEE. The V end lost 2 bases, the J end lost 1 base, and 12 bases lay between the germline ends. The CDR3 loop spans 15 amino acids. CDR3 bases: TGTGCCAGCAGCTTAGGGGGAAGGAGGAACACTGAAGCTTTCTTT. Its protein product is CASSLGGRRNTEAFF.

With respect to this clonotype: With a much larger clone just one base away, this may be a read error. The rearrangement links TRBV29-1 to TRBJ2-5, with TRBD1 identical over 7 bases. This CDR3 region has 13 residues. Germline V CDR1 and CDR2: SQVTM, ANQGSEA. The CDR3 protein is CCVDSDRQETQYF. For the CDR3, the DNA is TGCTGCGTTGACTCGGACAGGCAAGAGACCCAGTACTTC. Looking up the rest from reference TRBV29-1 and TRBJ2-5 gives the full variable domain: SAVISQKPSRDICQRGTSLTIQCQVDSQVTMMFWYRQQPGQSLTLIATANQGSEATYESGFVIDKFPISRPNLTFSTLTVSNMSPEDSSIYLCCVDSDRQETQYFGPGTRLLVL.

This clonotype has at least ten counts. The CDR3 reads CASSLPGREGYNEQFF. The DNA of the CDR3 is TGTGCCAGCAGCCTCCCCGGGCGGGAGGGCTACAATGAGCAGTTCTTC. The rearrangement uses TRBV28 and TRBJ2-1; TRBD2 aligns across 9 bases. This CDR3 is built from 16 residues. Looked up from germline, CDR1 is MDHEN and CDR2 is SYDVKM. With V trimmed by 6 bases and J by 3 bases, 9 bases remained unmatched.